This is a list of T cell receptor beta chains from one sample in a study of T cell responses to AZD1222 COVID-19 vaccine. Only in-frame clones appear in the TCRdb table, and some are missing; sequencing was by immunoSEQ multiplex PCR. The sample has about 66,000 clones, under 95% seen once. Sample: peripheral blood, taken 28 days after the second dose of the MenACWY control vaccine. These receptors all come from an adult who received the MenACWY meningococcal vaccine as a control. Both conserved end residues are part of each CDR3. A D gene is named only where the DNA matches it firmly. Expanded clones get a size class; other rows say once, few or many, or leave the size out.

j_call v_call d_call clone_size cdr3_nt cdr3_aa
TRBJ1-5 TRBV28 - - TGTGCCAGCAGTTGGACGGTCCGTGGTCAGCCCCAGCATTTT CASSWTVRGQPQHF
TRBJ1-6 TRBV28 TRBD1 few TGTGCCAGCAGTATCCCGGGACAGGAAAATTCACCCCTCCACTTT CASSIPGQENSPLHF
TRBJ1-3 TRBV7-9 - - TGTGCCAGCAGCACAGGGTTCTCTGGAAACACCATATATTTT CASSTGFSGNTIYF
TRBJ2-1 TRBV24-1 - once TGTGCCACCAGTGATTTATGGGGTGAGCAGTTCTTC CATSDLWGEQFF
TRBJ1-5 TRBV28 - - TGTGCCAGCAGTTTGCCACCGGGGAAGGATCAGCCCCAGCATTTT CASSLPPGKDQPQHF
TRBJ1-2 TRBV27 TRBD1 - TGTGCCAGCAGACGTATCGATGACAGGGCCGCGCATGGCTACACCTTC CASRRIDDRAAHGYTF
TRBJ1-6 TRBV13 TRBD1 - TGTGCCAGCAGCAAAGGGACAGGGCCAAATTCACCCCTCCACTTT CASSKGTGPNSPLHF
TRBJ2-2 TRBV19 TRBD1 once TGTGCCAGTCTGACAGGGGGCGCAGGCACCGGGGAGCTGTTTTTT CASLTGGAGTGELFF
TRBJ1-5 TRBV6-5 - - TGTGCCAGCAGTTACGACAGAGCAGGAAATCAGCCCCAGCATTTT CASSYDRAGNQPQHF
TRBJ2-3 TRBV19 - - TGTGCCAGTAGGCCCAACCGGGCCCTCTGGGATACGCAGTATTTT CASRPNRALWDTQYF
TRBJ2-5 TRBV3-1/TRBV3-2 TRBD2 - TGTGCCAGCAGCCAAGGAACTCCACTAGCGGGACGGGAGACCCAGTACTTC CASSQGTPLAGRETQYF
TRBJ2-3 TRBV5-1 - once TGCGCCAGCAGCTTGGCCGGGGAGTCAACAGATACGCAGTATTTT CASSLAGESTDTQYF
TRBJ1-1 TRBV6-2/TRBV6-3 TRBD1 once TGTGCCAGCAGTTTCAATCCGGCGGGACAGCTACCCTCTAACACTGAAGCTTTCTTT CASSFNPAGQLPSNTEAFF
TRBJ2-5 TRBV12-3/TRBV12-4 - once TGTGCCAGCAGTTTCCAGCCCCAAGAGACCCAGTACTTC CASSFQPQETQYF
TRBJ2-7 TRBV6-2/TRBV6-3 - - TGTGCCAGCAGTTACCCGGGTTACGAGCAGTACTTC CASSYPGYEQYF
TRBJ1-4 TRBV4-3 TRBD1 - TGCGCCAGCAGCCACCTAGTGGGACAGGAGAATGAAAAACTGTTTTTT CASSHLVGQENEKLFF
TRBJ2-2 TRBV12-3/TRBV12-4 - few TGTGCCAGCAGGGGCCAGGAGACCGGGGAGCTGTTTTTT CASRGQETGELFF
TRBJ1-4 TRBV4-1 TRBD1 - TGCGCCAGCAGCCCTTCCTCGGGACAGGGGAATGAAAAACTGTTTTTT CASSPSSGQGNEKLFF
TRBJ2-2 TRBV15 - - TGTGCCACCAGCAGAGAAGCAAAAAGGACCGGGGAGCTGTTTTTT CATSREAKRTGELFF
TRBJ2-5 TRBV27 - - TGTGCCAGCAGGGGTACAGCTATCCAAGAGACCCAGTACTTC CASRGTAIQETQYF
TRBJ2-5 TRBV19 - - TGTGCCAGTAGTACGGTCCCCAATGGAGAGACCCAGTACTTC CASSTVPNGETQYF
TRBJ2-7 TRBV5-1 - - TGCGCCAGCAGCTTGGAGTCCGGGCTTGGGGAGCAGTACTTC CASSLESGLGEQYF
TRBJ1-3 TRBV6-5 TRBD1 - TGTGCCGGCAGGAAGGACAGGGCCTCTGGAAACACCATATATTTT CAGRKDRASGNTIYF
TRBJ2-1 TRBV5-1 - few TGCGCCAGCAGTCCAGGGGTGAGTTGGACCCCCTACAATGAGCAGTTCTTC CASSPGVSWTPYNEQFF
TRBJ2-5 TRBV5-1 TRBD2 - TGCGCCAGCGGGACTAGCGGCTCCCAAGAGACCCAGTACTTC CASGTSGSQETQYF
TRBJ2-7 TRBV5-6 - - TGTGCCAGCAGCCTTGGGGCCTACGAGCAGTACTTC CASSLGAYEQYF
TRBJ2-5 TRBV24-1 TRBD2 - TGTGCCACCAGTGATTTGGGCGGGAGGGGAGAGACCCAGTACTTC CATSDLGGRGETQYF
TRBJ1-1 TRBV28 TRBD1 - TGTGCCAGCAGTCCTCGGGACAGCTGGCCCACTGAAGCTTTCTTT CASSPRDSWPTEAFF
TRBJ1-6 TRBV28 - - TGTGCCAGCAGCATATTCGGCCTCAGGGGTAGGAACGATTCACCCCTCCACTTT CASSIFGLRGRNDSPLHF
TRBJ2-2 TRBV29-1 - - TGCAGCGTCGCCAAGATAGCGGCCGGACGGACCGGGGAGCTGTTTTTT CSVAKIAAGRTGELFF
TRBJ1-6 TRBV21-1 - - TGTGCCAAAACGTCGGACAGGGATAATTCACCCCTCCACTTT CAKTSDRDNSPLHF
TRBJ2-3 TRBV28 - - TGTGCCAGCGGGCGGGGCGGCGGTCGCACAGATACGCAGTATTTT CASGRGGGRTDTQYF
TRBJ2-3 TRBV29-1 - - TGCAGCGTTGAAGAGGGGGGAGCGATCACAGATACGCAGTATTTT CSVEEGGAITDTQYF
TRBJ2-3 TRBV2 TRBD2 - TGTGCCAGCAGTTCACCGGGGGGGGCAGATACGCAGTATTTT CASSSPGGADTQYF
TRBJ1-2 TRBV11-2 - - TGTGCCAGCAGCCCCGGACAAGACTATGGCTACACCTTC CASSPGQDYGYTF
TRBJ2-1 TRBV6-2/TRBV6-3 - - TGTGCCAGCAGTTTCCGGAAGAATTACAATGAGCAGTTCTTC CASSFRKNYNEQFF